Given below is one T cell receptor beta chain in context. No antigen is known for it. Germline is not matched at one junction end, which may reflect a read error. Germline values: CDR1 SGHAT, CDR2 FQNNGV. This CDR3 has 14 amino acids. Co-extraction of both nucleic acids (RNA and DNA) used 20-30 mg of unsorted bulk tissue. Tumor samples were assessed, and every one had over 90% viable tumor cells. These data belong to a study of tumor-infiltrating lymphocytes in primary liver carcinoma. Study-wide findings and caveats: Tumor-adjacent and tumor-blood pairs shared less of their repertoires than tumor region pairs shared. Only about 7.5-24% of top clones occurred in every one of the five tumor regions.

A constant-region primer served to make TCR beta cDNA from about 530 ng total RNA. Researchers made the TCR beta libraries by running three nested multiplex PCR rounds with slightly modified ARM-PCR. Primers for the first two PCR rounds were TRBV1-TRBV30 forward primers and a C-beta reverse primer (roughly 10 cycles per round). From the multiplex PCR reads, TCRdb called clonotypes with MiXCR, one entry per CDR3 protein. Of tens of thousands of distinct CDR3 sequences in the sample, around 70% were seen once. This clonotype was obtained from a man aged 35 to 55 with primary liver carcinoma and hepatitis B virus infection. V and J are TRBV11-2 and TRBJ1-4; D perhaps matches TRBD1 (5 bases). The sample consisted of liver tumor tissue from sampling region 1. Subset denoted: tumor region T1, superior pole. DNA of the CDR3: TGTGCCAGTAGCTTTGATGTTGGGGACGAAAAACTGTTTTTT. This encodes CASSFDVGDEKLFF.